Following are 19 T cell receptor beta chains from one sample sequenced in a study of T cell repertoires in cytomegalovirus infection. The antigens for these receptors are not known. TCRdb itself ran the reads through MiXCR, one entry per CDR3 protein. The sample lists some 940,000 distinct CDR3 sequences, approximately 31% occurring once. The source material was cultured CD8+ T cells from PBMCs, sampled from culture after CMV antigen stimulation. The receptors here all came from a human donor in good health (CMV status not recorded). Some clones in this sample may be carry-over from other donors' samples.

The genes are TRBV19 and TRBJ1-6; TRBD1 matches 8 bases. This CDR3 is 16 amino acids long. The V gene's germline CDR1 is LNHDA and CDR2 SQIVND (reference sequence). Germline trimming cut 5 bases from V and 9 bases from J; bases unmatched to any gene: 12. CDR3: CASSHRGETWISPLHF. In DNA form, the CDR3 reads TGTGCCAGTAGTCACAGGGGGGAAACTTGGATTTCACCCCTCCACTTT.

The rearrangement joins TRBV27 to TRBJ2-1, with D hard to call. CDR1 is MNHEY, CDR2 SMNVEV, per germline (reference sequence). Trimming stripped 6 bases from V and 5 bases from J, with 17 bases between. This CDR3 contains 15 residues. CDR3 in amino acids: CASSPIGQSDNEQFF. CDR3 sequence (DNA): TGTGCCAGCAGCCCTATAGGGCAGAGCGACAATGAGCAGTTCTTC.

The chain joins TRBV6-5 to TRBJ1-3, with 7 positions matching TRBD1. Germline V gene sequence: CDR1 MNHEY, CDR2 SVGAGI. This CDR3 contains 14 residues. V lost 6 bases and J lost 5; bases outside the gene matches: 7. The CDR3 nucleotides read TGTGCCAGCAGCGTTACAGGGGCGCGAAACACCATATATTTT. This codes for CASSVTGARNTIYF.

This clonotype was counted between two and nine times. V is TRBV5-6 and J is TRBJ2-1, with unresolved D. Trimming shortened V by 3 bases and J by 3 bases, and 7 bases separated the two germline ends. Germline CDR1 reads SGHDT; CDR2 reads YYEEEE. CDR3 length: 13 residues. The CDR3 nucleotides read TGTGCCAGCAGCTGGGAAAACTACAATGAGCAGTTCTTC. Translation gives CASSWENYNEQFF.

This chain connects TRBV6-6 to TRBJ1-6, with D possibly matching TRBD1 (5 bases). CDR1 and CDR2 from the germline V gene are MNHNY and SVGAGI (reference sequence). The germline V and J ends were trimmed by 5 bases and 1 base, with 15 bases remaining between them. CDR3 length equals 17 residues. DNA of the CDR3: TGTGCCAGCAGTCTAGGGACGGATAAATCCTATAATTCACCCCTCCACTTT. Its protein product is CASSLGTDKSYNSPLHF.

Comments on this clonotype: Possible read error: a much larger clone is one base away. V and J are TRBV12-3 or TRBV12-4 and TRBJ1-2, with D unresolved. The V and J ends lost 3 bases and 2 bases respectively, with 10 bases between them. The CDR3 extends over 14 amino acids. CDR3 loop: CASSLDGHNYGYTF. CDR3 coding DNA: TGTGCCAGCAGTTTGGACGGGCACAACTATGGCTACACCTTC.

The chain's CDR3 is CASTGIVTDTQYF. CDR3 DNA sequence: TGTGCCAGCACCGGGATCGTCACAGATACGCAGTATTTT. The chain uses TRBV6-6 and TRBJ2-3; possible D gene TRBD2, 5 bases. CDR1 MNHNY and CDR2 SVGAGI come from the germline V gene (reference sequence). The CDR3 spans 13 residues. With 7 bases removed from V and 2 bases from J, the gap between germline ends came to 10 bases.

This clonotype has a handful of counts. This CDR3 fails to terminate in the conserved phenylalanine or tryptophan, so it likely reflects a read error. The DNA is left out, because the CDR3 cannot be placed on it with certainty; the CDR3 is given as TCRdb lists it. The chain employs TRBV6-5 and TRBJ1-2. The CDR3 is made up of 13 amino acids, end residues included. Germline CDR1 reads MNHEY; CDR2 reads SVGAGI. CDR3: CASSYSKAGPHSL.

V usage is TRBV6-6 and J usage is TRBJ1-6, with 10 nucleotides matching TRBD1. Germline V gene data show CDR1 as MNHNY and CDR2 as SVGAGI (reference sequence). This CDR3 spans 16 amino acids. Trimming at V came to 11 bases and at J to 10 bases, leaving 17 bases not matched to a gene. The CDR3: CAATRGDETGGSPLHF. The CDR3 coding sequence is TGTGCCGCCACTAGGGGAGACGAGACAGGGGGCTCACCCCTCCACTTT.

This clonotype was observed a handful of times. The rearrangement joins TRBV27 to TRBJ2-7; a possible D gene is TRBD1 (5 bases). The CDR3 length is 14 residues. The germline V and J ends were trimmed by 0 bases and 0 bases, with 6 bases remaining between them. The germline V gene encodes CDR1 MNHEY and CDR2 SMNVEV (reference sequence). The CDR3 sequence: CASSLSRGSYEQYF. The DNA of the CDR3 is TGTGCCAGCAGTTTATCAAGGGGCTCCTACGAGCAGTACTTC.

Only a few counts were recorded for this clonotype. The chain carries TRBV7-9 and TRBJ2-7; TRBD1 might be the D (6 bases). CDR3 length: 15 amino acids. The V gene lost 4 bases and the J gene lost 1 base, with 14 bases spanning the gap. Germline V gene lookup returns CDR1 SEHNR and CDR2 FQNEAQ (reference sequence). For the CDR3, the DNA is TGTGCCAGCAGCTCGAAGGGGACATTTTCCTACGAGCAGTACGTC. Translating it yields CASSSKGTFSYEQYV.

This clonotype was counted many times. J is TRBJ2-6 and V is TRBV11-3; no definite D call. V lost 5 bases and J 0 bases, leaving 11 bases between the germline ends. CDR1 and CDR2 (germline): SGHNT, YENEEA. The CDR3 contains 16 residues. The CDR3 loop reads CASSNQPLSGANVLTF. The CDR3 coding sequence is TGTGCCAGCAGCAACCAGCCCCTCTCTGGGGCCAACGTCCTGACTTTC.

In this sample, this clonotype turned up a few times. The DNA of the CDR3 is TGTGCCACCGCGTCTAGCGGGGGGCTCGCAGATACGCAGTATTTT. It translates to CATASSGGLADTQYF. J is TRBJ2-3 and V is TRBV27; TRBD2 matches 11 bases. The germline gives CDR1 MNHEY, CDR2 SMNVEV (reference sequence). This CDR3 comprises 15 residues. After removal of 10 bases from V and 4 bases from J, the junction contained 10 bases not matched to a gene.

This clonotype has more than one count but fewer than ten. The V and J genes are TRBV4-1 and TRBJ1-5; D uncertain. The CDR3 is 14 amino acids. CDR1 and CDR2 (germline): MGHRA, YSYEKL. V dropped 4 bases and J dropped 7 bases, with 14 bases sitting between them. In DNA, the CDR3 is TGCGCCAGCAGCCGCCCAGGCGAGGAACAGCCCCAGCATTTT. It translates to CASSRPGEEQPQHF.

The chain uses TRBV29-1 and TRBJ2-7, with D tentatively TRBD2 (6 bases). This CDR3 comprises 16 residues. Germline-derived CDR1 and CDR2 are SQVTM and ANQGSEA. Trimming pared 0 bases from V and 7 bases from J, leaving 22 bases between. The CDR3 DNA is TGCAGCGTTGAAGATTGGGGGACTCCTCCCGGGGGAGAGCAGTACTTC. Its translation: CSVEDWGTPPGGEQYF.

The chain recombines TRBV29-1 with TRBJ1-1, with D unclear. The CDR3 length is 9 residues. CDR1 SQVTM and CDR2 ANQGSEA come from the germline V gene. Trimming cost V 4 bases and J 7 bases, with 4 bases left between them. The CDR3 coding sequence is TGCAGCGTTGGGGTTGAAGCTTTCTTT. It specifies CSVGVEAFF.

This clonotype was counted between two and nine times. The gene calls are TRBV12-3 or TRBV12-4 and TRBJ2-7; possibly TRBD1 or TRBD2 for D (7 bases each). Trimming stripped 3 bases from V and 6 bases from J, with 24 bases between. The CDR3 runs to 17 residues. The CDR3 sequence: CASSFQSGRQGEGEQYV. Here the CDR3 DNA reads TGTGCCAGCAGTTTTCAAAGTGGTCGCCAGGGGGAGGGCGAGCAGTACGTC.

J is TRBJ1-6 and V is TRBV7-6, with 7 bases matching TRBD1. This CDR3 comprises 13 residues. Germline-derived CDR1 and CDR2 are SGHVS and FNYEAQ. Trimming took 4 bases from V and 9 from J; bases not matched to a gene: 3. CDR3 nucleotide sequence: TGTGCCAGCAGCTACCAGGGGGGTTCACCCCTCCACTTT. It translates to CASSYQGGSPLHF.

This clonotype was observed a few times. J is TRBJ1-1 and V is TRBV12-5, with a possible D match to TRBD1 (6 bases). The CDR3 length is 17 residues. The germline V gene encodes CDR1 LGHNT and CDR2 FRNRAP. The V and J ends lost 3 bases and 3 bases respectively, with 20 bases between them. CDR3 in DNA: TGTGCTAGTGGTTTTGGAACCGAGGGGGGGAGCTACACTGAAGCTTTCTTT. Translating gives CASGFGTEGGSYTEAFF.